A single sample gave rise to the 6 T cell receptor beta chains below, sequenced in a study of Ad26.COV2.S vaccination and SARS-CoV-2 variants. This table comes from immunoSEQ multiplex PCR, and its TCRdb copy is limited to in-frame clones, with some not included. The sample yields hundreds of thousands of clones, over 75% seen once. Regarding treatment: some 19 received Ad26.COV2.S at low or high dose, single or two shots; about five received placebo; per-sample allocation not given. Samples were taken on day 63 after the first vaccine or placebo injection. Sequencing used peripheral blood, obtained in a trial of Ad26.COV2.S vaccine versus placebo. All receptors derive from a person aged 18-65 years who received the Ad26.COV2.S COVID-19 vaccine or a placebo.

In regard to this clone: Other nucleotide sequences in the sample specify the same CDR3. The chain uses TRBV5-1 and TRBJ1-2; the D gene is possibly TRBD1 (6 bases). The CDR3 sequence is 13 residues long. The V end lost 0 bases, the J end lost 6 bases, and 9 bases lay between the germline ends. Germline assignment: CDR1 SGHRS and CDR2 YFSETQ. The DNA of the CDR3 is TGCGCCAGCAGCTTGGCAGGGGACGATGGCTACACCTTC. Protein sequence: CASSLAGDDGYTF. Supplemented by reference TRBV5-1 and TRBJ1-2, the full variable domain reads KAGVTQTPRYLIKTRGQQVTLSCSPISGHRSVSWYQQTPGQGLQFLFEYFSETQRNKGNFPGRFSGRQFSNSRSEMNVSTLELGDSALYLCASSLAGDDGYTFGSGTRLTVV.

This clone occurred a few times. The rearrangement joins TRBV4-1 to TRBJ2-7; D unresolved. V lost 0 bases and J 2 bases, leaving 8 bases between the germline ends. The CDR3 sequence is 14 residues long. Germline lookup yields CDR1 MGHRA and CDR2 YSYEKL. CDR3 protein: CASSQEGGTYEQYF. CDR3 DNA: TGCGCCAGCAGCCAAGAGGGCGGTACCTACGAGCAGTACTTC.

The rearrangement joins TRBV30 to TRBJ1-2, with a possible D match to TRBD1 (6 bases). Trimming shortened V by 0 bases and J by 11 bases, and 10 bases separated the two germline ends. The germline gives CDR1 GTSNPN, CDR2 SVGIG (reference sequence). The CDR3 sequence is 11 residues long. CDR3 nucleotide sequence: TGTGCCTGGAGTGTAGGGGGAAAGTACACCTTC. Protein product: CAWSVGGKYTF. The full variable domain, rest sourced from reference TRBV30 and TRBJ1-2, is SQTIHQWPATLVQPVGSPLSLECTVEGTSNPNLYWYRQAAGRGLQLLFYSVGIGQISSEVPQNLSASRPQDRQFILSSKKLLLSDSGFYLCAWSVGGKYTFGSGTRLTVV.

CDR3 sequence reads: CAWSRGQALANYGYTF. CDR3 coding DNA: TGTGCCTGGAGTAGGGGACAGGCGTTAGCTAACTATGGCTACACCTTC. This chain links TRBV30 with TRBJ1-2, with 8 bases that match TRBD1. The CDR3 runs to 16 residues. CDR1 and CDR2 from the germline V gene are GTSNPN and SVGIG (reference sequence). J lost 0 bases, V lost 2 bases, and 8 bases had no gene match.

The chain recombines TRBV6-9 with TRBJ1-5; TRBD1 agrees at 7 bases. The germline CDR1 and CDR2 sequences are MNHGY and SVAAGI. V was pared by 9 bases and J by 1 base, with 15 bases of the junction left unmatched. The CDR3 has 17 amino acids. CDR3 residues: CARGGTAVFSSNQPQHF. CDR3 nucleotides: TGTGCCAGGGGCGGGACAGCGGTTTTTTCGAGCAATCAGCCCCAGCATTTT.

The gene calls are TRBV5-5 and TRBJ2-4, with 8 bases matching TRBD2. The CDR3 sequence is 18 residues long. V was pared by 4 bases and J by 0 bases, with 12 bases of the junction left unmatched. Per the germline V gene, CDR1 is SGHKS and CDR2 is YYEKEE (reference sequence). The CDR3 sequence is CASSRSAGGASAKNIQYF. CDR3 DNA: TGTGCCAGCAGCCGGTCGGCCGGGGGGGCTTCAGCCAAAAACATTCAGTACTTC. Supplemented by reference TRBV5-5 and TRBJ2-4, the full variable domain reads DAGVTQSPTHLIKTRGQQVTLRCSPISGHKSVSWYQQVLGQGPQFIFQYYEKEERGRGNFPDRFSARQFPNYSSELNVNALLLGDSALYLCASSRSAGGASAKNIQYFGAGTRLSVL.